This TCR beta chain was sequenced during a study of cytomegalovirus exposure and HLA in healthy donors. Study-level findings and limits: The listing of roughly 160 TCR beta chains classed them as cytomegalovirus-associated.

V was clipped by 5 bases and J by 1 base, with 9 bases between them. CDR1 SEHNR and CDR2 FQNEAQ come from the germline V gene (reference sequence). The CDR3 totals 14 residues. Comments on this clone: Its antigen is unidentified.

Assay used: immunoSEQ multiplex PCR; TCRdb lists only in-frame clones, some missing. The sample lists 95,000 to 150,000 clones; 80% to 90% were seen once. The material sequenced was PBMCs. The sequence derives from a woman aged 18-29 years in good health and CMV-seronegative. V usage is TRBV7-9 and J usage is TRBJ1-5; D is ambiguous. This chain's CDR3 is CASSLDSSNQPQHF. CDR3 DNA: TGTGCCAGCAGCCTGGACTCAAGCAATCAGCCCCAGCATTTT.